Presented here are 32 T cell receptor beta chains from one specimen sequenced in a study of T cells after yellow fever vaccination. MiXCR was run by TCRdb on the 5' RACE reads, yielding one entry per CDR3 protein. The table lists approximately 250,000 distinct CDR3 sequences, 5.2% of them singletons. This specimen was CD4+ T cells sorted from PBMCs, taken on the day of the yellow fever booster vaccination. The receptors come from a man aged 18 to 30 who received the YFV17D yellow fever vaccine.

This clonotype was seen a handful of times. CDR3 in amino acids: CASRPAGGRRDTQYF. CDR3 bases: TGTGCCAGCAGACCAGCGGGGGGGCGGAGAGATACGCAGTATTTT. The genes are TRBV12-3 or TRBV12-4 and TRBJ2-3; 10 positions agree with TRBD2. CDR3 length: 15 amino acids. V lost 6 bases, J lost 5 bases, and 8 bases stayed unmatched.

This clonotype was recorded a few times. The V call is TRBV7-9, the J call TRBJ2-3; TRBD2 might be the D (6 bases). Germline lookup yields CDR1 SEHNR and CDR2 FQNEAQ (reference sequence). The V and J ends lost 3 bases and 4 bases respectively, with 20 bases between them. The CDR3 loop spans 17 amino acids. The CDR3 bases are TGTGCCAGCAGCTTCCTGAGACTAGTCTCCTTCCCAGATACGCAGTATTTT. It translates to CASSFLRLVSFPDTQYF.

The chain joins TRBV20-1 to TRBJ2-7; D is ambiguous. Germline CDR1 DFQATT, CDR2 SNEGSKA (reference sequence). The CDR3 extends over 11 amino acids. Trimming shortened V by 3 bases and J by 1 base, and 4 bases separated the two germline ends. CDR3 in amino acids: CSASWSYEQYV. CDR3 sequence (DNA): TGCAGTGCTAGCTGGTCCTACGAGCAGTACGTC.

This chain joins TRBV18 and TRBJ1-4; D is possibly TRBD1 (6 bases). V dropped 4 bases and J dropped 2 bases, with 14 bases sitting between them. Germline CDR1 is KGHSH and CDR2 is LQKENI. The CDR3 extends over 16 amino acids. Written as DNA, the CDR3 is TGTGCCAGCTCACTTAACAGGGAGGCGACTAATGAAAAACTGTTTTTT. Amino acid sequence: CASSLNREATNEKLFF.

This clonotype has a handful of counts. This chain joins TRBV5-1 and TRBJ2-3; no clear D gene. The CDR3 runs 14 residues. CDR1 SGHRS and CDR2 YFSETQ come from the germline V gene. The V gene lost 3 bases and the J gene lost 3 bases, with 11 bases spanning the gap. CDR3 residues: CASSWSAETDTQYF. CDR3 DNA: TGCGCCAGCAGCTGGTCGGCCGAAACAGATACGCAGTATTTT.

This clonotype was counted a few times. The chain joins TRBV12-3 or TRBV12-4 to TRBJ2-5; 8 nucleotides agree with TRBD1. The CDR3 extends over 15 amino acids. J was trimmed by 2 bases and V by 3 bases; bases with no gene match: 5. CDR3 in amino acids: CASSLPGGPQETQYF. The CDR3 DNA reads TGTGCCAGCAGTTTGCCAGGGGGCCCGCAAGAGACCCAGTACTTC.

This chain links TRBV3-1 with TRBJ1-6, with D unresolved. Trimming pared 4 bases from V and 8 bases from J, leaving 9 bases between. The CDR3 runs to 13 residues. Germline CDR1 LGHDT, CDR2 YNNKEL (reference sequence). The CDR3 nucleotides are TGTGCCAGCAGCCGCCTACAAGATTCACCCCTCCACTTT. It specifies CASSRLQDSPLHF.

This clonotype has only a few counts. This chain uses TRBV20-1 with TRBJ1-4; TRBD1 matches at 10 bases. CDR3 length: 13 residues. Looked up from germline, CDR1 is DFQATT and CDR2 is SNEGSKA (reference sequence). After removal of 6 bases from V and 7 bases from J, the junction contained 5 bases not matched to a gene. The DNA for the CDR3 is TGCAGTGCCCTGGGACAGGGGACTGAAAAACTGTTTTTT. Its protein is CSALGQGTEKLFF.

This clonotype was found a few times. The V gene is TRBV7-2, the J gene TRBJ1-1; TRBD1 matches 9 bases. V dropped 8 bases and J dropped 2; count of bases not matched to a gene: 6. Germline V CDR1 and CDR2: SGHTA, FQGNSA. The CDR3 is 14 amino acids. The CDR3 loop is CASVTGGPNTEAFF. For the CDR3, the DNA is TGTGCCAGCGTCACAGGGGGCCCTAACACTGAAGCTTTCTTT.

This clonotype was observed a few times. V gene TRBV24-1 combines with J gene TRBJ2-3, with 8 bases that match TRBD1. The germline CDR1 and CDR2 sequences are KGHDR and SFDVKD. CDR3 length: 18 residues. V gave up 5 bases and J gave up 3 bases; unmatched junction bases: 15. DNA for the CDR3: TGTGCCACCAGTGGCATCACTCTGGACAGGGAGAGGACAGATACGCAGTATTTT. The encoded protein is CATSGITLDRERTDTQYF.

This clonotype was seen a few times. The chain uses TRBV20-1 and TRBJ1-4; the D gene is possibly TRBD1 (5 bases). Looked up from germline, CDR1 is DFQATT and CDR2 is SNEGSKA (reference sequence). The CDR3 runs to 15 residues. With 6 bases removed from V and 8 bases from J, the gap between germline ends came to 22 bases. The CDR3 DNA follows: TGCAGTGCCCCATCCGAAGGGGCGTTGGGAGAAAAACTGTTTTTT. This translates into CSAPSEGALGEKLFF.

This clonotype was picked up many times. V usage is TRBV5-1 and J usage is TRBJ1-1; perhaps TRBD1 as D (5 bases). The CDR3 totals 17 residues. V was shortened by 3 bases and J by 1 base, with 19 bases between the two germline ends. Germline loops: CDR1 SGHRS, CDR2 YFSETQ. The CDR3 DNA is TGCGCCAGCAGCTGGGCACGGGCTGCGGGGCCGAACACTGAAGCTTTCTTT. Translating gives CASSWARAAGPNTEAFF.

CDR3 sequence reads: CASSLDGQGGPEPQHF. The CDR3 nucleotides read TGCGCCAGCAGCTTGGATGGACAGGGGGGGCCGGAGCCCCAGCATTTT. V usage is TRBV5-1 and J usage is TRBJ1-5; the match to TRBD1 covers 10 bases. The CDR3 loop spans 16 amino acids. With V trimmed by 0 bases and J by 8 bases, 8 bases remained unmatched. Germline CDR1 and CDR2: SGHRS and YFSETQ. The variable domain in full, with the rest retrieved from reference TRBV5-1 and TRBJ1-5, is KAGVTQTPRYLIKTRGQQVTLSCSPISGHRSVSWYQQTPGQGLQFLFEYFSETQRNKGNFPGRFSGRQFSNSRSEMNVSTLELGDSALYLCASSLDGQGGPEPQHFGDGTRLSIL.

This clonotype turned up a few times. The gene calls are TRBV24-1 and TRBJ2-6; D unclear. The length of the CDR3 is 13 residues. Looked up from germline, CDR1 is KGHDR and CDR2 is SFDVKD. V lost 12 bases and J 4 bases, leaving 12 bases between the germline ends. CDR3 residues: CAATRAGANVLTF. The CDR3 DNA reads as TGTGCCGCCACCCGTGCAGGGGCCAACGTCCTGACTTTC.

There are a few counts of this clonotype. The chain couples TRBV7-9 to TRBJ1-1, with TRBD1 identical over 8 bases. Germline CDR1 SEHNR, CDR2 FQNEAQ (reference sequence). The J segment lost 6 bases and the V segment lost 7 bases, leaving 10 bases of the junction unmatched. This CDR3 comprises 14 residues. CDR3 coding DNA: TGTGCCAGCACCGCTCAGGGGGCGCGTGCTGAAGCTTTCTTT. This gives the protein CASTAQGARAEAFF.

This clonotype was counted only a few times. The rearrangement uses TRBV20-1 and TRBJ1-1; maybe TRBD1 (5 bases). The germline gives CDR1 DFQATT, CDR2 SNEGSKA (reference sequence). Trimming took 6 bases from V and 3 from J, leaving 20 bases between them. The CDR3 runs 15 residues. CDR3 protein: CSAPRGSASYTEAFF. The CDR3 nucleotides read TGCAGTGCCCCCCGGGGGTCGGCCAGCTACACTGAAGCTTTCTTT.

This chain joins TRBV2 and TRBJ2-3; D possibly corresponds to TRBD1 (6 bases). CDR3 length equals 15 residues. Trimming removed 2 bases from V and 0 bases from J, with 9 bases in between. Germline CDR1 SNHLY, CDR2 FYNNEI. The CDR3 loop is CASSEFRGSTDTQYF. The CDR3 region has the DNA TGTGCCAGCAGTGAATTCAGGGGTAGCACAGATACGCAGTATTTT.

The chain has TRBV4-1 and TRBJ2-5; the match to TRBD2 covers 10 bases. V shed 4 bases and J 5 bases; nucleotides not matched to a gene: 10. Germline CDR1 and CDR2: MGHRA and YSYEKL. CDR3 size: 16 residues. CDR3 nucleotides: TGCGCCAGCAGCCCTTCTCAGCGGGGGGGCTGGGAGACCCAGTACTTC. Protein product: CASSPSQRGGWETQYF.

This clonotype was seen ten or more times. The chain recombines TRBV12-3 or TRBV12-4 with TRBJ2-4; weak D call: TRBD1 (6 bases). The CDR3 runs to 13 residues. Trimming took off 2 bases at V and 8 bases at J, with 10 bases between the two ends. CDR3 bases: TGTGCCAGCAGTTTATTGCAGGGGCACATTCAGTACTTC. Amino acids: CASSLLQGHIQYF.

The chain has TRBV5-6 and TRBJ1-1, with D possibly TRBD1 on 5 matching bases. CDR3 length: 14 amino acids. Trimming took 3 bases from V and 6 from J, leaving 15 bases between them. From germline, CDR1 is SGHDT and CDR2 YYEEEE. The CDR3 DNA is TGTGCCAGCAGCTCGACAGTGAGGGCCCCTGAAGCTTTCTTT. This codes for CASSSTVRAPEAFF.

This clonotype was seen many times. The V and J genes are TRBV5-5 and TRBJ2-1; D remains ambiguous. The CDR3 contains 12 residues. Germline-derived CDR1 and CDR2 are SGHKS and YYEKEE (reference sequence). V was cut by 0 bases and J by 9 bases, with 7 bases left in between. The DNA for the CDR3 is TGTGCCAGCAGCTTGGATCGTCTTGAGCAGTTCTTC. Translation: CASSLDRLEQFF.

This clonotype was counted a few times. The V call is TRBV5-1, the J call TRBJ2-1, with D possibly matching TRBD2 (7 bases). Germline V gene lookup returns CDR1 SGHRS and CDR2 YFSETQ. The V end was cut by 4 bases, the J end by 5 bases, with 19 bases between. The CDR3 is 16 residues long. Written as DNA, the CDR3 is TGCGCCAGCAGCCCCTCTCTTGCGGGGGCCCACAATGAGCAGTTCTTC. Protein product: CASSPSLAGAHNEQFF.

Ten or more counts support this clonotype. This sequence joins TRBV7-2 and TRBJ1-2; D call uncertain. Looked up from germline, CDR1 is SGHTA and CDR2 is FQGNSA. V was trimmed by 5 bases and J by 8 bases, leaving 15 bases between them. The CDR3 runs 13 residues. This CDR3 is CASSPRRDAGYTF. For the CDR3, the DNA is TGTGCCAGCAGCCCCCGGCGTGACGCGGGCTACACCTTC. The variable domain in full, completed from reference TRBV7-2 and TRBJ1-2, reads GAGVSQSPSNKVTEKGKDVELRCDPISGHTALYWYRQSLGQGLEFLIYFQGNSAPDKSGLPSDRFSAERTGGSVSTLTIQRTQQEDSAVYLCASSPRRDAGYTFGSGTRLTVV.

This sequence joins TRBV5-1 and TRBJ2-3; D is perhaps TRBD1 (5 bases). The length of the CDR3 is 13 residues. Deletions cut 4 bases from V and 2 bases from J, with 8 bases between. The germline CDR1 and CDR2 sequences are SGHRS and YFSETQ. CDR3 DNA: TGCGCCAGCAGCGTCGGACACACAGATACGCAGTATTTT. Residues: CASSVGHTDTQYF. Looking up the rest from reference TRBV5-1 and TRBJ2-3 gives the full variable domain: KAGVTQTPRYLIKTRGQQVTLSCSPISGHRSVSWYQQTPGQGLQFLFEYFSETQRNKGNFPGRFSGRQFSNSRSEMNVSTLELGDSALYLCASSVGHTDTQYFGPGTRLTVL.

This clonotype was counted between two and nine times. The chain combines TRBV12-3 or TRBV12-4 with TRBJ1-2, with D possibly TRBD1 on 5 matching bases. Trimming left V 8 bases short and J 7 bases short, with 8 bases between. CDR3 length equals 10 residues. DNA of the CDR3: TGTGCCAGCGGGGGACTTGGCTACACCTTC. This encodes CASGGLGYTF.

This clonotype was observed a few times. This chain joins TRBV29-1 and TRBJ1-2; D unresolved. CDR3 size: 12 residues. Germline loops: CDR1 SQVTM, CDR2 ANQGSEA. Trimming stripped 7 bases from V and 8 bases from J, with 17 bases between. The CDR3, as DNA: TGCAGCGCCGACGTCTATGGTCTGGGCTACACCTTC. It codes for CSADVYGLGYTF.

This clonotype showed up just a few times. The V gene is TRBV28, the J gene TRBJ2-7; perhaps TRBD1 as D (5 bases). The CDR3 consists of 12 residues. V was shortened by 5 bases and J by 6 bases, with 11 bases between the two germline ends. In germline, CDR1 is MDHEN, CDR2 SYDVKM. This CDR3 is CASSRGSGEQYV. CDR3 DNA: TGTGCCAGCAGTAGGGGTTCTGGCGAGCAGTACGTC.

In its sample, this clonotype was seen a few times. The rearrangement joins TRBV5-1 to TRBJ2-5; a possible D gene is TRBD1 (6 bases). This CDR3 spans 15 amino acids. CDR1 is SGHRS, CDR2 YFSETQ, per germline. Trimming took off 2 bases at V and 5 bases at J, with 16 bases between the two ends. The DNA of the CDR3 is TGCGCCAGCAGCTTCGACGGGACACTTCAGGAGACCCAGTACTTC. Protein: CASSFDGTLQETQYF.

This clonotype has only a few counts. J is TRBJ1-5 and V is TRBV7-2, with D unresolved. This CDR3 has 15 residues. Trimming took 5 bases from V and 0 from J, leaving 11 bases between them. Per the germline V gene, CDR1 is SGHTA and CDR2 is FQGNSA. The DNA of the CDR3 is TGTGCCAGCAGCCTAAGTATGTTTAGCAATCAGCCCCAGCATTTT. It encodes CASSLSMFSNQPQHF.

The gene calls are TRBV7-2 and TRBJ1-5; a weak D match, TRBD1 (5 bases). Germline assignment: CDR1 SGHTA and CDR2 FQGNSA. With 4 bases removed from V and 3 bases from J, the gap between germline ends came to 13 bases. CDR3 length: 15 residues. The CDR3 protein is CASSSTRDPNQPQHF. In DNA, the CDR3 is TGTGCCAGCAGCTCCACCCGGGACCCCAATCAGCCCCAGCATTTT.

V and J are TRBV19 and TRBJ1-5; 11 bases match TRBD1. The CDR3 loop spans 15 amino acids. V lost 6 bases to trimming and J lost 6 bases; unmatched junction nucleotides: 7. The germline V gene encodes CDR1 LNHDA and CDR2 SQIVND (reference sequence). The CDR3 DNA reads as TGTGCCAGTAGCCGTAGGGGACAGGGGGGTCAGCCCCAGCATTTT. Translated, it gives CASSRRGQGGQPQHF. Full variable domain (outside the CDR3, taken from reference TRBV19 and TRBJ1-5): DGGITQSPKYLFRKEGQNVTLSCEQNLNHDAMYWYRQDPGQGLRLIYYSQIVNDFQKGDIAEGYSVSREKKESFPLTVTSAQKNPTAFYLCASSRRGQGGQPQHFGDGTRLSIL.

There are a few counts of this clonotype. V usage is TRBV5-1 and J usage is TRBJ2-3, with 14 bases that match TRBD2. From germline, CDR1 is SGHRS and CDR2 YFSETQ. The CDR3 covers 18 residues. Trimming removed 5 bases from V and 2 bases from J; junction bases left unmatched: 10. The CDR3: CASRSGLAGGRSTDTQYF. The CDR3 DNA is TGCGCCAGCAGATCAGGACTAGCGGGGGGCCGTTCCACAGATACGCAGTATTTT.